A selection of T cell receptor beta chains follows, all from one sample in a study of T-cell reconstitution after alpha-beta-depleted transplantation in children. TCRdb analysed the PCR reads with MiXCR anew, one entry per CDR3 protein. This table has hundreds of thousands of distinct CDR3 sequences, about 11% appearing once. The specimen comprised PBMCs, sampled before TCRalphabeta/CD19-depleted stem cell transplant. The source of these receptors is a child aged 2 to 9 with inherited bone marrow failure, due to receive a stem cell transplant. The CDR3 runs from the conserved cysteine through the conserved F or W. Rows give clone size only sometimes, using once, few, many, or a class for an expanded clone.

>many|TRBV20-1
CSAGYRGTYNEQFF
>few|TRBV20-1
CHPAGGLGANVLTF
>few|TRBV7-8
CASSRGRGRGNQPQHF
>many|TRBV28
CASRSRQTGNTEAFF
>.|TRBV27
CASRGTSGFGYEQYF
>few|TRBV5-1
CASRTGYEKLFF
>many|TRBV25-1
CASSEGLSNQPQHF
>many|TRBV18
CASSPREGTDTQYF
>many|TRBV28
CASSLYGTELQETQYF
>many|TRBV2
CASTRQDSYEQYF
>many|TRBV6-2/TRBV6-3
CASSYAGLGVLYEQYF
>.|TRBV29-1
CSVGRTGPYNEQFF
>many|TRBV10-3
CAISELTSGRHEQYF
>many|TRBV27
CASRRRQLAAYEQYF
>.|TRBV20-1
CSATLDYNEQFF
>many|TRBV20-1
CSARDLAGFTEAFF
>few|TRBV20-1
CSAIPRGTGELFF
>.|TRBV6-6
CASREASYNEQFF
>many|TRBV12-3/TRBV12-4
CASRLTGQETQYF
>many|TRBV12-3/TRBV12-4
CASSGTAKYNEQFF
>.|TRBV6-1
CASFRTGGVYNEQFF
>.|TRBV11-2
CASITIRDSGNSGANVLTF
>many|TRBV20-1
CSASPRGTGANVLTF
>many|TRBV28
CATGGVHEQYF
>.|TRBV2
CASQNTDTQYF
>.|TRBV7-9
CASSLAPAGNPYEQYF
>.|TRBV4-3
CASSQVEGARGYTF
>many|TRBV18
CASSPTYQETQYF
>many|TRBV29-1
CSGQLAGGTNTGELFF
>.|TRBV20-1
CSARTSPMDEQYF
>few|TRBV28
CASGLAGSLIRNEQFF
>many|TRBV20-1
CSAGRTSTDTQYF
>.|TRBV18
CASSSDLDRNTGELFF
>.|TRBV12-3/TRBV12-4
CASSLSPLSSGNTIYF
>many|TRBV5-6
CASSLWLDEQFF
>many|TRBV29-1
CSVGTPSQETQYF
>many|TRBV7-8
CASSFGTGSYNEQFF
>.|TRBV30
CAWSQGIEYEQYF
>many|TRBV6-2/TRBV6-3
CASSLTSGRKETQYF
>many|TRBV7-8
CASSASRGPYNEQFF
>.|TRBV20-1
CSARAAGRYETQYF
>many|TRBV5-1
CASHLGGTDDYEQYF
>many|TRBV5-4
CASSLAPGSDYTDTQYF
>many|TRBV4-3
CASSLAGQGIQTQYF
>.|TRBV6-1
CASSDRGLKTQYF
>many|TRBV28
CASSRPGQGNNEKLFF
>.|TRBV7-6
CASSLAAGVYNEQFF
>many|TRBV27
CASSLLNQTEQYF
>many|TRBV20-1
CSARLAGDYEQFF